There are many counts of the clone carrying this T cell receptor beta chain. Assay used: immunoSEQ multiplex PCR; TCRdb lists only in-frame clones, some missing. The sample has about 73,000 clones, about 80% seen once. This specimen comes from a study of blood T cell repertoires in COVID-19. There are 16 residues in the CDR3. Germline V gene lookup returns CDR1 SGHAT and CDR2 FQNNGV. The V end was cut by 5 bases, the J end by 0 bases, with 14 bases between. The rearrangement joins TRBV11-2 to TRBJ2-1, with a possible D match to TRBD2 (6 bases). The clonotype comes from a human donor in a cohort sampled during active COVID-19. Sequencing was carried out using peripheral blood. CDR3 in amino acids: CASSPTISGSYNEQFF. CDR3 sequence (DNA): TGTGCCAGCAGCCCCACTATTAGCGGCTCCTACAATGAGCAGTTCTTC.